The 8 T cell receptor beta chains below were found in one sample sequenced in a study of PD-1 blockade in mismatch repair-deficient tumors. Measured with immunoSEQ multiplex PCR; TCRdb has only the in-frame clones, and not every one. This repertoire shows around 100,000 clones, about three quarters found once; its top ten account for less than 5.5%. Source: peripheral blood, taken just over 59 weeks after starting pembrolizumab. All receptors come from an adult with mismatch repair-deficient cancer.

This clone was seen just once. This sequence joins TRBV30 and TRBJ2-7; 8 bases match TRBD2. The CDR3 consists of 16 residues. Germline CDR1 and CDR2: GTSNPN and SVGIG (reference sequence). V shed 1 base and J 3 bases; nucleotides not matched to a gene: 11. CDR3 region: CAWSASAGVNYYEQYF. For the CDR3, the DNA is TGTGCCTGGAGTGCCTCAGCGGGAGTGAACTACTACGAGCAGTACTTC.

The chain combines TRBV5-6 with TRBJ2-2; D is perhaps TRBD1 or TRBD2 (6 bases each). V lost 5 bases to trimming and J lost 6 bases, with 17 bases between them. Germline CDR1 and CDR2: SGHDT and YYEEEE. The CDR3 sequence is 15 residues long. CDR3 loop: CASRSIPGAPGELFF. DNA for the CDR3: TGTGCCAGCAGAAGTATCCCGGGGGCCCCCGGGGAGCTGTTTTTT.

V and J are TRBV5-6 and TRBJ1-2; perhaps TRBD1 as D (5 bases). The CDR3 runs to 13 residues. CDR1 is SGHDT, CDR2 YYEEEE, per germline. V shed 5 bases and J shed 1 base, with 9 bases lying between them. CDR3 region: CASRDMLNYGYTF. CDR3 DNA: TGTGCCAGCAGGGACATGCTTAACTATGGCTACACCTTC.

This clone was seen a handful of times. The CDR3 DNA reads as TGTGCCACTAGGGAAGCGGCAGTGAACACTGAAGCTTTCTTT. As protein: CATREAAVNTEAFF. The chain employs TRBV6-5 and TRBJ1-1; D not certain. The CDR3 has 14 amino acids. V was shortened by 10 bases and J by 0 bases, with 15 bases between the two germline ends. CDR1 is MNHEY and CDR2 is SVGAGI in the germline V gene.

The chain combines TRBV4-2 with TRBJ2-5, with D hard to call. Germline V CDR1 and CDR2: LGHNA, YNFKEQ. Trimming removed 5 bases at V and 5 bases at J, with 15 bases between. This CDR3 has 14 residues. The CDR3 loop is CASSLEMRRETQYF. The CDR3 DNA sequence: TGTGCCAGCAGCTTGGAAATGCGGCGGGAGACCCAGTACTTC.

V is TRBV2 and J is TRBJ2-1, with 12 bases that match TRBD2. The V and J ends lost 7 bases and 2 bases, in that order; junction bases with no gene match: 3. The CDR3 contains 15 residues. Looked up from germline, CDR1 is SNHLY and CDR2 is FYNNEI. CDR3 in amino acids: CASKRLAGAYNEQFF. The CDR3 bases are TGTGCCAGCAAAAGACTAGCGGGAGCCTACAATGAGCAGTTCTTC.

This clone was seen more than once but under ten times. V gene TRBV27 combines with J gene TRBJ1-3; D remains unclear. CDR3 length equals 15 residues. V dropped 5 bases and J dropped 0 bases, with 11 bases sitting between them. The germline CDR1 and CDR2 sequences are MNHEY and SMNVEV (reference sequence). Here the CDR3 reads CASSPYTSSGNTIYF. Written as DNA, the CDR3 is TGTGCCAGCAGTCCCTACACCAGCTCTGGAAACACCATATATTTT.

This sequence joins TRBV9 and TRBJ2-7; 7 bases fit TRBD1. Per the germline V gene, CDR1 is SGDLS and CDR2 is YYNGEE. V lost 3 bases to trimming and J lost 3 bases; unmatched junction nucleotides: 6. The CDR3 spans 14 residues. The CDR3 is CASSAGQQHYEQYF. The CDR3 bases are TGTGCCAGCAGCGCGGGACAGCAGCACTACGAGCAGTACTTC. Looking up the rest from reference TRBV9 and TRBJ2-7 gives the full variable domain: DSGVTQTPKHLITATGQRVTLRCSPRSGDLSVYWYQQSLDQGLQFLIQYYNGEERAKGNILERFSAQQFPDLHSELNLSSLELGDSALYFCASSAGQQHYEQYFGPGTRLTVT.